The clone carrying this T cell receptor (beta chain) came up many times. The data are from a study of regulatory T cells in long-lasting Graves disease. Turning to the study itself: New Graves' disease cases had less than 3 months of antithyroid drugs.

Time point reported: newly diagnosed GD, antithyroid drugs for less than 3 months. From PBMCs, RNA was extracted and then used to make the TCR library. Patients hailed from an endocrinology department in Xi'an, China. To make TCR beta libraries, researchers used iRepertoire HTBI primers and Arm-PCR of CDR3 regions. As handled by the study authors: Samples jointly harbored about 65 TRBV and 14 TRBJ segments. TCRdb processed the multiplex PCR reads anew with MiXCR; each CDR3 protein has one entry. The V and J calls and clone size come from TCRdb's table, not from the authors' own analysis. The table lists roughly 530,000 distinct CDR3 sequences, about 16% of them singletons. Germline V gene data show CDR1 as MGHRA and CDR2 as YSYEKL. The ends lost 1 base at V and 6 bases at J; junction bases unmatched: 7. The CDR3 length is 15 residues. These data also formed part of another study, on T cells in Graves' hyperthyroidism and ophthalmopathy. That source adds: An initial round of RT-PCR targeting the TCR CDR3 relied on the HTBI primer set.

The sequences come from peripheral blood mononuclear cells (PBMCs), collected at new diagnosis, from a patient treated with antithyroid drugs. The chain couples TRBV4-1 to TRBJ2-3; TRBD2 agrees at 7 bases. This clonotype was obtained from a woman aged 35-65 years with Graves disease. As DNA, the CDR3 is TGCGCCAGCAGCCAAGTGAGGGGAGGGAGGGATACGCAGTATTTT. This codes for CASSQVRGGRDTQYF.